What follows are 11 T cell receptor beta chains derived from one specimen sequenced in a study of cytomegalovirus exposure and HLA in healthy donors (dated by TCRdb to 2016 to 2017). The library was made by the immunoSEQ multiplex PCR assay. For the multiplex PCR, a mixture combining 60 forward primers for TCR Vbeta segments and 13 reverse primers for TCR Jbeta segments was used. TCRdb limited this immuneACCESS table to in-frame rearrangements with V and J called. A share of clones is missing; checked studies link under half to unresolved V genes, and the rest is unexplained. The sample data list approximately 120,000 clones, and 60% to 75% of these were observed just once. The ten largest account for about 4% of the sample. Sequencing was performed on PBMCs. All receptors derive from a woman between 45 and 60 years old in good health and CMV-seropositive.

V gene TRBV7-9 combines with J gene TRBJ2-1; 9 bases agree with TRBD2. Germline CDR1 reads SEHNR; CDR2 reads FQNEAQ (reference sequence). The trim removed 2 bases at V and 4 bases at J, leaving 3 bases unmatched. This CDR3 contains 15 residues. CDR3 residues: CASSLKRGVYNEQFF. As DNA, the CDR3 is TGTGCCAGCAGCTTAAAGCGGGGGGTGTACAATGAGCAGTTCTTC.

This clone appeared a few times. The chain employs TRBV7-9 and TRBJ2-7; TRBD2 matches at 9 bases. This CDR3 is 16 amino acids long. Unmatched junction bases numbered 17, after V lost 7 bases and J lost 7 bases. Germline CDR1 and CDR2: SEHNR and FQNEAQ (reference sequence). The CDR3 here is CASTPARRGGLREQYF. In nucleotides, the CDR3 is TGTGCCAGCACCCCAGCGAGGCGGGGGGGCTTGCGGGAGCAGTACTTC.

This chain links TRBV4-3 with TRBJ2-7; 7 bases are shared with TRBD2. Germline V gene lookup returns CDR1 LGHNA and CDR2 YSLEER. The CDR3 runs to 15 residues. V shed 4 bases and J 3 bases; nucleotides not matched to a gene: 9. The CDR3 spells CASSPLASVYYEQYF. The CDR3, as DNA: TGCGCCAGCAGCCCACTAGCGAGTGTCTACTACGAGCAGTACTTC.

The chain uses TRBV9 and TRBJ2-5; 11 positions agree with TRBD2. J lost 5 bases, V lost 3 bases, and 9 bases had no gene match. Germline lookup yields CDR1 SGDLS and CDR2 YYNGEE. This CDR3 region has 16 residues. CDR3 nucleotides: TGTGCCAGCAGCGCATCTAGACTAGCGGGGACGGAGACCCAGTACTTC. Protein sequence: CASSASRLAGTETQYF. Full variable domain (rest looked up from reference TRBV9 and TRBJ2-5): DSGVTQTPKHLITATGQRVTLRCSPRSGDLSVYWYQQSLDQGLQFLIQYYNGEERAKGNILERFSAQQFPDLHSELNLSSLELGDSALYFCASSASRLAGTETQYFGPGTRLLVL.

The chain couples TRBV7-2 to TRBJ2-5; 9 bases are a match to TRBD1. The CDR3 is 18 amino acids. J was trimmed by 1 base and V by 5 bases; bases with no gene match: 14. From germline, CDR1 is SGHTA and CDR2 FQGNSA. CDR3 sequence: CASSAYPRTGVRQETQYF. The CDR3 nucleotides read TGTGCCAGCAGCGCCTACCCTCGGACAGGGGTTCGCCAAGAGACCCAGTACTTC. Full variable domain (missing parts from reference TRBV7-2 and TRBJ2-5): GAGVSQSPSNKVTEKGKDVELRCDPISGHTALYWYRQSLGQGLEFLIYFQGNSAPDKSGLPSDRFSAERTGGSVSTLTIQRTQQEDSAVYLCASSAYPRTGVRQETQYFGPGTRLLVL.

This clone was picked up a small number of times. The junction differs from germline at one of its ends, possibly a read error. The CDR3 loop reads CSSSSGTSSEGWSYEQYF. The CDR3 DNA reads as TGTTCCAGCAGCTCCGGGACTAGCTCTGAGGGATGGTCGTACGAGCAGTACTTC. The chain joins TRBV7-9 to TRBJ2-7; 9 bases fit TRBD2. The CDR3 totals 18 residues. Germline V gene sequence: CDR1 SEHNR, CDR2 FQNEAQ (reference sequence). Variable domain in full (rest from reference TRBV7-9 and TRBJ2-7): DTGVSQNPRHKITKRGQNVTFRCDPISEHNRLYWYRQTLGQGPEFLTYFQNEAQLEKSRLLSDRFSAERPKGSFSTLEIQRTEQGDSAMYLCSSSSGTSSEGWSYEQYFGPGTRLTVT.

V gene TRBV5-1 combines with J gene TRBJ2-7; a weak D match, TRBD1 (5 bases). V was cut by 5 bases and J by 3 bases, with 15 bases left in between. CDR1 and CDR2 from the germline V gene are SGHRS and YFSETQ. This CDR3 is built from 14 residues. CDR3 DNA: TGCGCCAGCAGTCTGGTGGCAGGGATCTACGAGCAGTACTTC. Translation gives CASSLVAGIYEQYF.

The V call is TRBV6-1, the J call TRBJ2-3; 12 nucleotides align to TRBD2. V lost 6 bases to trimming and J lost 5 bases; unmatched junction nucleotides: 6. The length of the CDR3 is 15 residues. CDR1 is MNHNS, CDR2 SASEGT, per germline. The CDR3 DNA follows: TGTGCCAGCAGCAGACTAGCGGGGGTAAAAGATACGCAGTATTTT. This codes for CASSRLAGVKDTQYF.

The CDR3 sequence: CASSFTSQQETQYF. In DNA, the CDR3 is TGTGCCAGCAGCTTTACTAGTCAACAAGAGACCCAGTACTTC. The V and J genes are TRBV7-9 and TRBJ2-5; a possible D gene is TRBD2 (5 bases). Germline V gene data show CDR1 as SEHNR and CDR2 as FQNEAQ (reference sequence). V shed 3 bases and J shed 2 bases, with 10 bases lying between them. CDR3 size: 14 residues. Supplemented by reference TRBV7-9 and TRBJ2-5, the full variable domain reads DTGVSQNPRHKITKRGQNVTFRCDPISEHNRLYWYRQTLGQGPEFLTYFQNEAQLEKSRLLSDRFSAERPKGSFSTLEIQRTEQGDSAMYLCASSFTSQQETQYFGPGTRLLVL.

The chain couples TRBV5-1 to TRBJ2-7; D possibly corresponds to TRBD1 (5 bases). In germline, CDR1 is SGHRS, CDR2 YFSETQ. This CDR3 has 13 amino acids. The V gene lost 5 bases and the J gene lost 2 bases, with 11 bases spanning the gap. For the CDR3, the DNA is TGCGCCAGCAGTTCAGACAGCACCTACGAGCAGTACTTC. Translating it yields CASSSDSTYEQYF.

This chain connects TRBV18 to TRBJ2-7; 9 bases are shared with TRBD1. J lost 3 bases, V lost 4 bases, and 4 bases had no gene match. The length of the CDR3 is 14 residues. Germline V gene sequence: CDR1 KGHSH, CDR2 LQKENI. The CDR3 sequence: CASSRGQGLYEQYF. DNA for the CDR3: TGTGCCAGCTCACGGGGACAGGGCCTCTACGAGCAGTACTTC.